This entry is about one T cell receptor (beta chain). The antigen remains undetermined. The data derive from a study of shared clonotypes between healthy human individuals. Overall study results and limits: Relative to memory subsets, naive subsets generally showed larger estimated richness.

This CDR3 contains 14 residues. Germline lookup yields CDR1 MGHRA and CDR2 YSYEKL. The ends were cut back, 3 bases at V and 2 bases at J, with 9 bases in the middle. Naive CD8 cells lacked CD45RO and underwent positive selection for CCR7, leaving out terminally differentiated effector memory CD45RA+ cells. All participating donors were Caucasian adults from Nashville, Tennessee. Methods used by the authors: Because ImmunoSEQ provided only junction sequences with no quality scores, the filtering differed. Sequencing was performed with immunoSEQ multiplex PCR; in TCRdb, only in-frame clones are kept and a portion is missing. That table supplies the V and J calls and clone size; D and trimming were determined from the DNA. The table lists roughly 2,000,000 clones, around 93% of them singletons.

V usage is TRBV4-1 and J usage is TRBJ2-3; D may be TRBD1 (6 bases). Sequences were obtained from naive CD8+ T cells from PBMCs. The sequence was obtained from a young man in good health. Some clones in this sample may be carry-over from other donors' samples. The CDR3 DNA reads TGCGCCAGCAGCCAGCAGGGGTCCACAGATACGCAGTATTTT. Translated, it gives CASSQQGSTDTQYF.